This T cell receptor beta chain was sequenced during a study of control samples from healthy donors and cancer patients. The method was immunoSEQ multiplex PCR; TCRdb's version includes in-frame clones alone and lacks a portion of them. This table holds about 63,000 clones, 70% to 90% found once. This CDR3 is 12 amino acids long. The germline CDR1 and CDR2 sequences are MNHEY and SMNVEV (reference sequence). After removal of 5 bases from V and 6 bases from J, the junction contained 2 bases not matched to a gene. V usage is TRBV27 and J usage is TRBJ2-7; TRBD2 matches 9 bases. The TCR sequence derives from a man aged 35 to 55 in good health. The source material was blood. CDR3 in DNA: TGTGCCAGCAGTAGGGGACTAGCCGAGCAGTACTTC. Translating it yields CASSRGLAEQYF.